This T cell receptor beta chain was documented in a study of T cell repertoires in cytomegalovirus infection. About the research overall: Newly reported HLA-C-restricted and thoroughly characterized HLA-B-restricted CMV epitopes were employed. TCR beta signatures that were public indicated CMV infection and matching HLA type. Points from the study as a whole: Clonotype analysis showed dominance of the ex vivo response by HLA-C-restricted CMV-specific TCR beta clonotypes.

This clonotype was detected a few times. The antigen is not known. From the reads, TCRdb called clonotypes with MiXCR, one entry per CDR3 protein. The data show fewer than 1,000,000 distinct CDR3 sequences, with around 30% seen just once and more than 13% held by the top ten. The CDR3 runs 13 residues. Germline values: CDR1 LNHNV, CDR2 YYDKDF (reference sequence). V was clipped by 3 bases and J by 4 bases, with 10 bases between them. The rearrangement uses TRBV15 and TRBJ2-7; D is perhaps TRBD1 (5 bases). Sequencing used cultured CD8+ T cells from PBMCs, obtained from culture after CMV antigen stimulation. The source of this sequence is a human donor in good health (CMV status not recorded). Some clones in this sample may be carry-over from other donors' samples. In nucleotides, the CDR3 is TGTGCCACCAGCAGCCAAGCAGGGTACGAGCAGTACGTC. It codes for CATSSQAGYEQYV.